This T cell receptor (beta chain) was sequenced for a study of T cell repertoires in cytomegalovirus infection. TCRdb re-analysed the reads in MiXCR, keeping a single row per CDR3 protein. The sample shows approximately 1,000,000 distinct CDR3 sequences, less than 40% of them seen only once. V was cut by 3 bases and J by 0 bases, with 6 bases left in between. Germline values: CDR1 MGHRA, CDR2 YSYEKL. CDR3 size: 14 residues. About this clonotype itself: The antigen is not known.

The sequence came from a human donor in good health (CMV status not recorded). Some clones in this sample may be carry-over from other donors' samples. This chain links TRBV4-1 with TRBJ1-3; no reliable D call. The sequences come from cultured CD8+ T cells from PBMCs, collected from culture after CMV antigen stimulation. The CDR3 here is CASSHPGSGNTIYF. The CDR3 coding sequence is TGCGCCAGCAGCCATCCAGGCTCTGGAAACACCATATATTTT.